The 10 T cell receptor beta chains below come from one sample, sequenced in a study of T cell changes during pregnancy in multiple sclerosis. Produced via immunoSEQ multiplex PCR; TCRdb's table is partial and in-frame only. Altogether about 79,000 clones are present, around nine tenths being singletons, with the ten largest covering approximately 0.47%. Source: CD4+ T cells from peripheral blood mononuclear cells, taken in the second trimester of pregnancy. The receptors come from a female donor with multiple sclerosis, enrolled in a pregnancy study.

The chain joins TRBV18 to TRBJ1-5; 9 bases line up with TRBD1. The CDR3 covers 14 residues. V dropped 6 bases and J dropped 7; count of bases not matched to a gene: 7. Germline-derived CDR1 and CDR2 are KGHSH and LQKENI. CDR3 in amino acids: CASSSQGADQPQHF. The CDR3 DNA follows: TGTGCCAGCTCGTCACAGGGGGCGGACCAGCCCCAGCATTTT.

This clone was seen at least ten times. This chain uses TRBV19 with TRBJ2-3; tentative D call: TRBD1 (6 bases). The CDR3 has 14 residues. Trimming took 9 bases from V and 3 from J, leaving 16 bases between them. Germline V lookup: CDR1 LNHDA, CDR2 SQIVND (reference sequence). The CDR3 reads CASNRAGETDTQYF. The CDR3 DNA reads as TGTGCCAGCAACAGGGCGGGTGAGACAGATACGCAGTATTTT.

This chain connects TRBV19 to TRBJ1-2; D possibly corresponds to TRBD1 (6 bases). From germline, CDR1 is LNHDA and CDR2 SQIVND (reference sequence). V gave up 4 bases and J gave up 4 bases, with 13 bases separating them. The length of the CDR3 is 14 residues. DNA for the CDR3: TGTGCCAGTAGTACGGAGGACAGACGCTATGGCTACACCTTC. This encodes CASSTEDRRYGYTF.

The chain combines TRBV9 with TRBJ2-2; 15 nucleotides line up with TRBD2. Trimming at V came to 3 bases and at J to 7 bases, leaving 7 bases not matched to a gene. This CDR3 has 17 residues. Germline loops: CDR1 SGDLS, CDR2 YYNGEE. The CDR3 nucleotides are TGTGCCAGCAGCGAGCGGACTAGCGGGGGGGATAGCGGGGAGCTGTTTTTT. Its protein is CASSERTSGGDSGELFF.

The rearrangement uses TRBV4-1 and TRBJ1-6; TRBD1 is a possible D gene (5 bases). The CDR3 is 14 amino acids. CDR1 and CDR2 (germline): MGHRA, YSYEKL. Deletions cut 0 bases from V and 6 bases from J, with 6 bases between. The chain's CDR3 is CASSQDRANSPLHF. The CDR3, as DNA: TGCGCCAGCAGCCAAGACAGGGCTAATTCACCCCTCCACTTT.

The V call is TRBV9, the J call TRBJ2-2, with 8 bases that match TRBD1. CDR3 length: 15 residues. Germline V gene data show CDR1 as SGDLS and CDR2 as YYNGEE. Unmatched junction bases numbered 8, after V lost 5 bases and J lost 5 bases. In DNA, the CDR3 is TGTGCCAGCAGACCCGGACAGGGATATACCGGGGAGCTGTTTTTT. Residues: CASRPGQGYTGELFF. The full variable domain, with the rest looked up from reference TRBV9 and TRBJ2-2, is DSGVTQTPKHLITATGQRVTLRCSPRSGDLSVYWYQQSLDQGLQFLIQYYNGEERAKGNILERFSAQQFPDLHSELNLSSLELGDSALYFCASRPGQGYTGELFFGEGSRLTVL.

The CDR3 nucleotides are TGTGCCAGCAGCCAAGTCGCCGGGACAGGGAGCGGCTACACCTTC. Amino acids: CASSQVAGTGSGYTF. The J gene is TRBJ1-2, the V gene TRBV14, with 9 bases lining up with TRBD1. V shed 1 base and J 8 bases; nucleotides not matched to a gene: 8. This CDR3 region has 15 residues. Germline assignment: CDR1 SGHDN and CDR2 FVKESK. The full variable domain, completed using reference TRBV14 and TRBJ1-2, is EAGVTQFPSHSVIEKGQTVTLRCDPISGHDNLYWYRRVMGKEIKFLLHFVKESKQDESGMPNNRFLAERTGGTYSTLKVQPAELEDSGVYFCASSQVAGTGSGYTFGSGTRLTVV.

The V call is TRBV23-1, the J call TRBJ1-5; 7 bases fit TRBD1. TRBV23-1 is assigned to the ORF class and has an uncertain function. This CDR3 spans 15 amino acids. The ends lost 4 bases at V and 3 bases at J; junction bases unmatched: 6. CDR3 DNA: TGCGCCAGCAGTCTGCGCGGACAGGCCAATCAGCCCCAGCATTTT. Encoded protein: CASSLRGQANQPQHF.

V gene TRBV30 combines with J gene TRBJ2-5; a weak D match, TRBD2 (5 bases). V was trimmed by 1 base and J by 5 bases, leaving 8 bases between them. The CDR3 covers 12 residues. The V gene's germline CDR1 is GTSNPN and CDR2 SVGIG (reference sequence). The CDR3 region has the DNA TGTGCCTGGAGTGCGGGGTGGGAGACCCAGTACTTC. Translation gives CAWSAGWETQYF.

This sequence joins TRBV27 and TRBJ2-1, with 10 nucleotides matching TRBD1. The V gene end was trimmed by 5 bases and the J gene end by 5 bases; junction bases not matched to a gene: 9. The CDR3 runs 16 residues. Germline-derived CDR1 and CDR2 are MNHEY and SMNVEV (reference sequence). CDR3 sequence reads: CASSRTGTGVNNEQFF. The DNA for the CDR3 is TGTGCCAGCAGTCGCACCGGGACAGGGGTCAACAATGAGCAGTTCTTC.